Given below is one T cell receptor (beta chain) in context. Using immunoSEQ multiplex PCR, the repertoire was profiled, and TCRdb retains in-frame clones only, with some absent. In the table there are some 30,000 clones, approximately 90% of which are singletons. The data are from a study of T cell changes during pregnancy in multiple sclerosis. The CDR3 has 15 residues. V lost 6 bases to trimming and J lost 5 bases; unmatched junction nucleotides: 11. Germline loops: CDR1 SGHTA, CDR2 FQGTGA. This specimen was CD8+ T cells from peripheral blood mononuclear cells, taken in the third trimester of pregnancy. The chain couples TRBV7-3 to TRBJ1-2, with 8 bases lining up with TRBD1. This sequence was found in a female donor with multiple sclerosis, enrolled in a pregnancy study. CDR3 in DNA: TGTGCCAGCAGTCCCCTCGGGACAGGACTTTATGGCTACACCTTC. Protein sequence: CASSPLGTGLYGYTF.